Listed here are 20 T cell receptor beta chains from one sample, sequenced in a study of CD8+ T cells in alopecia areata. Described treatment: oral pan-JAK inhibitor, 5-10 mg twice daily. Following extraction, RNA underwent reverse transcription to cDNA, which served as the sequencing template. TCRdb's copy holds only in-frame clones and misses some; the assay was immunoSEQ multiplex PCR. Of about 140,000 clones in the sample, about 88% were seen once. The sample was CD8+ T cells sorted from blood, taken at week 4, from a patient treated with tofacitinib. The receptor source for this set is a human donor with alopecia areata.

On this clone: At one boundary the junction diverges from the germline segment, which might be a read error. The CDR3 region is CASSESTGTKNF. The CDR3 DNA follows: TGTGCCAGCAGCGAATCTACAGGGACAAAGAACTTC. The V gene is TRBV11-2, the J gene TRBJ2-5, with a possible D match to TRBD1 (6 bases). Germline V gives CDR1 SGHAT, CDR2 FQNNGV. The CDR3 is made up of 12 amino acids.

This chain uses TRBV5-1 with TRBJ1-1; a possible D gene is TRBD1 (5 bases). CDR1 and CDR2 (germline): SGHRS, YFSETQ. The length of the CDR3 is 14 residues. With 2 bases removed from V and 4 bases from J, the gap between germline ends came to 12 bases. The CDR3 bases are TGCGCCAGCAGCTTACATTCGGGGGGCACTGAAGCTTTCTTT. As protein: CASSLHSGGTEAFF. Variable domain in full (rest from reference TRBV5-1 and TRBJ1-1): KAGVTQTPRYLIKTRGQQVTLSCSPISGHRSVSWYQQTPGQGLQFLFEYFSETQRNKGNFPGRFSGRQFSNSRSEMNVSTLELGDSALYLCASSLHSGGTEAFFGQGTRLTVV.

The chain uses TRBV27 and TRBJ2-7; D remains ambiguous. The CDR3 runs to 13 residues. V was trimmed by 4 bases and J by 3 bases, leaving 10 bases between them. Germline lookup yields CDR1 MNHEY and CDR2 SMNVEV (reference sequence). CDR3 region: CASSSGPYYEQYF. Here the CDR3 DNA reads TGTGCCAGCAGTTCCGGGCCCTACTACGAGCAGTACTTC.

This chain links TRBV7-9 with TRBJ2-2; TRBD2 might be the D (5 bases). This CDR3 contains 12 residues. The ends were cut back, 8 bases at V and 6 bases at J, with 10 bases in the middle. CDR1 and CDR2 from the germline V gene are SEHNR and FQNEAQ (reference sequence). CDR3 sequence (DNA): TGTGCCAGCGTCGCGGGCTCCGGGGAGCTGTTTTTT. As protein: CASVAGSGELFF. Using reference TRBV7-9 and TRBJ2-2 for the parts outside the CDR3, the full variable domain is DTGVSQNPRHKITKRGQNVTFRCDPISEHNRLYWYRQTLGQGPEFLTYFQNEAQLEKSRLLSDRFSAERPKGSFSTLEIQRTEQGDSAMYLCASVAGSGELFFGEGSRLTVL.

Note on this clone: This sample includes further DNA sequences coding for the same CDR3. CDR3 amino acids: CASSLGGYTF. CDR3 nucleotides: TGCGCCAGCAGCTTAGGTGGCTACACCTTC. J is TRBJ1-2 and V is TRBV5-1; D uncertain. The CDR3 covers 10 residues. Trimming removed 2 bases from V and 7 bases from J, with 3 bases in between. The V gene's germline CDR1 is SGHRS and CDR2 YFSETQ.

The genes are TRBV5-1 and TRBJ2-5; 7 bases fit TRBD1. Looked up from germline, CDR1 is SGHRS and CDR2 is YFSETQ. Losses at the gene ends were 1 base for V and 11 bases for J; bases not matched to a gene: 14. The CDR3 sequence is 15 residues long. The CDR3 here is CASSLWTGQPREQYF. Here the CDR3 DNA reads TGCGCCAGCAGCTTGTGGACAGGTCAACCGAGAGAGCAGTACTTC.

J is TRBJ2-2 and V is TRBV7-9; D may be TRBD2 (6 bases). Germline loops: CDR1 SEHNR, CDR2 FQNEAQ (reference sequence). Trimming stripped 7 bases from V and 4 bases from J, with 22 bases between. This CDR3 is built from 17 residues. The CDR3 protein is CASTFPRGARVTGELFF. The DNA of the CDR3 is TGTGCCAGCACCTTTCCTCGCGGGGCTAGGGTCACCGGGGAGCTGTTTTTT. Looking up the rest from reference TRBV7-9 and TRBJ2-2 gives the full variable domain: DTGVSQNPRHKITKRGQNVTFRCDPISEHNRLYWYRQTLGQGPEFLTYFQNEAQLEKSRLLSDRFSAERPKGSFSTLEIQRTEQGDSAMYLCASTFPRGARVTGELFFGEGSRLTVL.

This sequence joins TRBV4-1 and TRBJ2-1; D is perhaps TRBD1 (6 bases). Trimming cost V 4 bases and J 3 bases, with 13 bases left between them. The CDR3 length is 15 residues. The germline V gene has CDR1 MGHRA and CDR2 YSYEKL. The CDR3 protein is CASSPQGNLYNEQFF. The DNA for the CDR3 is TGCGCCAGCAGCCCCCAGGGGAATCTCTACAATGAGCAGTTCTTC.

This sequence joins TRBV29-1 and TRBJ2-6; the D gene is possibly TRBD1 (6 bases). There are 18 residues in the CDR3. V lost 1 base and J lost 2, with 18 bases in between. The germline V gene has CDR1 SQVTM and CDR2 ANQGSEA. The CDR3 sequence: CSVEVVRGSGAGANVLTF. The CDR3 nucleotides are TGCAGCGTTGAAGTGGTAAGGGGATCAGGGGCTGGGGCCAACGTCCTGACTTTC.

The chain carries TRBV5-1 and TRBJ2-4; D remains unclear. Germline V gene data show CDR1 as SGHRS and CDR2 as YFSETQ. CDR3 length: 13 residues. V gave up 5 bases and J gave up 8 bases, with 14 bases separating them. CDR3 amino acids: CASRDPSSDIQYF. DNA for the CDR3: TGCGCCAGCAGGGACCCATCATCTGACATTCAGTACTTC.

The CDR3 DNA is TGCGCCAGCAGCCAAGAGGTTCCCACAGATACGCAGTATTTT. Amino acids: CASSQEVPTDTQYF. The chain carries TRBV4-1 and TRBJ2-3; no firm D call. This CDR3 is 14 amino acids long. With 0 bases removed from V and 2 bases from J, the gap between germline ends came to 6 bases. Germline V lookup: CDR1 MGHRA, CDR2 YSYEKL.

This chain links TRBV7-8 with TRBJ1-1; no clear D. The CDR3 loop spans 14 amino acids. V lost 2 bases to trimming and J lost 2 bases, with 9 bases between them. Germline V gene sequence: CDR1 SGHVS, CDR2 FQNEAQ. In DNA, the CDR3 is TGTGCCAGCAGCTTAAAGACAATAAACACTGAAGCTTTCTTT. Its protein product is CASSLKTINTEAFF. Full variable domain (rest looked up from reference TRBV7-8 and TRBJ1-1): GAGVSQSPRYKVAKRGQDVALRCDPISGHVSLFWYQQALGQGPEFLTYFQNEAQLDKSGLPSDRFFAERPEGSVSTLKIQRTQQEDSAVYLCASSLKTINTEAFFGQGTRLTVV.

The chain joins TRBV4-1 to TRBJ2-2; tentatively, D is TRBD1 (6 bases). Per the germline V gene, CDR1 is MGHRA and CDR2 is YSYEKL. This CDR3 spans 15 amino acids. Deletions cut 2 bases from V and 1 base from J, with 8 bases between. In DNA form, the CDR3 reads TGCGCCAGCAGCCAACAGGGGTTGAACACCGGGGAGCTGTTTTTT. It codes for CASSQQGLNTGELFF.

This chain connects TRBV11-2 to TRBJ1-1, with 7 bases fitting TRBD1. The V gene's germline CDR1 is SGHAT and CDR2 FQNNGV. Unmatched junction bases numbered 7, after V lost 1 base and J lost 8 bases. The CDR3 is 14 residues long. CDR3 loop: CASSLGRQGKEAFF. CDR3 in DNA: TGTGCCAGCAGCTTAGGGAGACAGGGTAAAGAAGCTTTCTTT.

The V call is TRBV9, the J call TRBJ2-2; D gene ambiguous. In germline, CDR1 is SGDLS, CDR2 YYNGEE. The CDR3 runs to 15 residues. V dropped 2 bases and J dropped 0 bases, with 8 bases sitting between them. The CDR3 bases are TGTGCCAGCAGCGTCGGAACCACGAACACCGGGGAGCTGTTTTTT. This gives the protein CASSVGTTNTGELFF.

The J gene is TRBJ1-2, the V gene TRBV30; D is unclear. Germline V gene data show CDR1 as GTSNPN and CDR2 as SVGIG (reference sequence). This CDR3 contains 14 residues. Trimming cost V 0 bases and J 2 bases, with 10 bases left between them. CDR3 coding DNA: TGTGCCTGGAGTGTAGTTACCCCAAACTATGGCTACACCTTC. Its protein is CAWSVVTPNYGYTF.

On this clone: This specimen includes other DNA sequences encoding the same CDR3. The V gene is TRBV27, the J gene TRBJ2-7; the D gene is possibly TRBD1 (6 bases). Between the trimmed V and J ends, which lost 6 bases and 2 bases, there was a span of 11 bases. CDR1 and CDR2 from the germline V gene are MNHEY and SMNVEV (reference sequence). This CDR3 has 13 residues. In nucleotides, the CDR3 is TGTGCCAGCAGCCGGACAGCCACCTACGAGCAGTACTTC. This translates into CASSRTATYEQYF.

The chain has TRBV29-1 and TRBJ2-2; D uncertain. Trimming took 4 bases from V and 1 from J, leaving 10 bases between them. CDR3 length: 14 amino acids. Germline CDR1 reads SQVTM; CDR2 reads ANQGSEA. This CDR3 reads CSVVEGENTGELFF. The CDR3 coding sequence is TGCAGCGTTGTAGAAGGAGAGAACACCGGGGAGCTGTTTTTT.

A few counts support this clone. The rearrangement uses TRBV19 and TRBJ2-3; maybe TRBD1 (6 bases). CDR1 is LNHDA and CDR2 is SQIVND in the germline V gene (reference sequence). Trimming removed 7 bases at V and 8 bases at J, with 16 bases between. The length of the CDR3 is 13 residues. CDR3 DNA: TGTGCCAGTATGGTGGTTCCAGGGGTTACGCAGTATTTT. Translating gives CASMVVPGVTQYF.

This sequence joins TRBV29-1 and TRBJ1-1, with D maybe TRBD1 (6 bases). CDR1 and CDR2 (germline): SQVTM, ANQGSEA. The CDR3 is 12 amino acids. V was pared by 3 bases and J by 9 bases, with 14 bases between. This chain's CDR3 is CSVEGPGAKAFF. For the CDR3, the DNA is TGCAGCGTTGAGGGGCCGGGGGCGAAAGCTTTCTTT.